These 8 T cell receptor beta chains came from one sample sequenced in a study of blood T cell repertoires in COVID-19. Libraries were prepared by immunoSEQ multiplex PCR; TCRdb keeps only in-frame clonotypes and omits some of them. The sample includes 350,000 to 450,000 clones, roughly 86% of them seen just once. The specimen was peripheral blood. The origin of the receptors is a woman aged 60-75 years with COVID-19, enrolled during active disease.

The gene calls are TRBV28 and TRBJ2-7; the D gene is possibly TRBD1 (6 bases). The V gene lost 4 bases and the J gene lost 3 bases, with 22 bases spanning the gap. CDR1 is MDHEN, CDR2 SYDVKM, per germline. The CDR3 contains 17 residues. In DNA, the CDR3 is TGTGCCAGCAGTTCCATCCGAAACCCCAGGGGCCGCTACGAGCAGTACTTC. It is translated as CASSSIRNPRGRYEQYF. Based on the CDR3 plus reference TRBV28 and TRBJ2-7, the full variable domain is DVKVTQSSRYLVKRTGEKVFLECVQDMDHENMFWYRQDPGLGLRLIYFSYDVKMKEKGDIPEGYSVSREKKERFSLILESASTNQTSMYLCASSSIRNPRGRYEQYFGPGTRLTVT.

This sequence joins TRBV4-2 and TRBJ1-1; D might be TRBD1 (6 bases). The germline gives CDR1 LGHNA, CDR2 YNFKEQ. The CDR3 covers 14 residues. V was clipped by 4 bases and J by 1 base, with 10 bases between them. This CDR3 is CASSPQGSNTEAFF. CDR3 nucleotide sequence: TGTGCCAGCAGCCCACAGGGTTCGAACACTGAAGCTTTCTTT.

The chain couples TRBV28 to TRBJ2-2; D is possibly TRBD1 (6 bases). The CDR3 runs 16 residues. The ends were cut back, 8 bases at V and 4 bases at J, with 20 bases in the middle. The V gene's germline CDR1 is MDHEN and CDR2 SYDVKM. The CDR3 DNA is TGTGCCAGCCATCCCAGGGGCAGGGAAGGCACCGGGGAGCTGTTTTTT. Protein sequence: CASHPRGREGTGELFF.

The chain carries TRBV5-4 and TRBJ1-4; D not certain. Germline V lookup: CDR1 SGHNT, CDR2 YYREEE (reference sequence). This CDR3 region has 17 residues. The ends were cut back, 3 bases at V and 5 bases at J, with 20 bases in the middle. The DNA for the CDR3 is TGTGCCAGCAGCTCCCGATCCCCGACACGCAGCAATGAAAAACTGTTTTTT. Amino acid sequence: CASSSRSPTRSNEKLFF.

The chain couples TRBV6-5 to TRBJ1-2, with TRBD1 identical over 12 bases. The germline V gene encodes CDR1 MNHEY and CDR2 SVGAGI. V lost 6 bases to trimming and J lost 8 bases; unmatched junction nucleotides: 10. The CDR3 contains 15 residues. The CDR3 spells CASRAPGQGARGYTF. The CDR3 bases are TGTGCCAGCAGGGCTCCGGGACAGGGGGCGCGAGGCTACACCTTC.

The chain is built from TRBV6-5 and TRBJ2-7; D is uncertain. Germline-derived CDR1 and CDR2 are MNHEY and SVGAGI. Trimming removed 4 bases from V and 2 bases from J, with 9 bases in between. The CDR3 contains 13 residues. CDR3 sequence reads: CASSSTGAYEQYF. The CDR3 DNA is TGTGCCAGCAGTTCGACCGGAGCCTACGAGCAGTACTTC.

The chain joins TRBV15 to TRBJ1-1; D is uncertain. Trimming removed 1 base at V and 1 base at J, with 7 bases between. The germline CDR1 and CDR2 sequences are LNHNV and YYDKDF (reference sequence). CDR3 size: 14 residues. The DNA of the CDR3 is TGTGCCACCAGCAGAGCACTACCGAACACTGAAGCTTTCTTT. Translated: CATSRALPNTEAFF.

The chain is built from TRBV7-9 and TRBJ1-1; weak D call: TRBD1 (6 bases). The germline CDR1 and CDR2 sequences are SEHNR and FQNEAQ (reference sequence). CDR3 length equals 15 residues. Deletions cut 6 bases from V and 5 bases from J, with 19 bases between. CDR3 nucleotides: TGTGCCAGCAGACCTCACAGGGATGGGAATACTGAAGCTTTCTTT. Protein product: CASRPHRDGNTEAFF.